The T cell receptor beta chain described here comes from a study of blood T cell repertoires in COVID-19 (dated by TCRdb to about 2020). The study in broad terms: Collaborator samples came from the United States, Italy and Spain and covered acute and convalescent phases of COVID-19. The prospective study material was composed of cDNA or gDNA derived from T cells, B-cell-depleted T cells, or PBMCs. Deeply sampled blood TCRbeta repertoires from subjects exposed to, actively infected with, or recovered from COVID-19 were included in the dataset. The repertoires were released in a freely available public database meant as a resource for research on the immune response to SARS-CoV-2. Samples came from the ongoing ImmuneRACE study (first 160 participants) plus 1,254 subjects from 6 global collaborators. The sample metadata nearly always contained a de-identified subject ID, COVID-19 status, age in years and sex. HLA class I and class II types, where available, came from metadata supplied by the sample provider rather than from assay-based typing. What the authors observed across the whole study: The quantity of clinical and demographic metadata differed by source and by participant and was supplied without curation.

The V end loses 5 bases and the J end loses 0 bases, and a stretch of 15 bases separates them. The CDR3 starts with the cysteine, ends with the phenylalanine, and has 16 residues. Here the CDR3 DNA is all that survives: 48 bases in frame from base 1. CDR1 SGHAT and CDR2 FQDESV are derived from the germline V gene (reference sequence). Notes on this clone: Its antigen is still unknown. Base qualities are not recorded, but no much larger clone differs from it by a single base.

TCRbeta CDR3 regions were amplified from genomic DNA by means of the immunoSEQ Assay, a bias-controlled multiplex PCR. Per the source publication's procedure: The number of nucleated cells in each sample was estimated by amplification of reference gene primers within the assay. To quantify the absolute abundance of each unique TCRbeta CDR3 rearrangement, sequence reads were collapsed and filtered. For each sample, productive Simpson clonality was calculated as the square root of Simpson's diversity index over productive rearrangements. TCRdb's version of the immuneACCESS table is confined to in-frame rearrangements and falls short of the full clone set. An unresolved V gene accounts for under half of the shortfall where checked; the remainder is of unknown origin. V, J and clone size were drawn from that table, and D and trimming were deduced from the DNA. Within this sample are some 250,000 clones, with roughly 85% of them counted one time only. The top ten hold roughly 3.1% of the sample.

Each collaborating institution followed its own protocols to collect whole blood in K2EDTA tubes. For TCRbeta analysis, collaborators shipped samples as frozen whole blood, isolated PBMCs, or DNA extracted from either of those sample types. The receptor's source is a woman younger than 35 with acute or convalescent COVID-19. The chain is assembled from TRBV11-1 and TRBJ2-3; TRBD1 is perhaps the D gene, given 6 matching bases. The specimen was peripheral blood. The nucleotides read TGTGCCAGCAGCCGCGAGACAGGAGTGAGCACAGATACGCAGTATTTT. This translates into CASSRETGVSTDTQYF.